This T cell receptor beta chain emerged from a study of brain T cells in children with intractable seizures. Trimming at V came to 6 bases and at J to 0 bases, leaving 2 bases not matched to a gene. In germline, CDR1 is SGHTA, CDR2 FQGNSA. The CDR3 sequence is 13 residues long. The data were produced by immunoSEQ multiplex PCR, yet TCRdb's version contains in-frame clones alone and is incomplete. Counted here are about 340,000 clones, 85% to 95% occurring once; the ten biggest clones make up 5% to 7%. This clone was recorded a few times. The time point was: blood from clinic visit 5 months post-surgery; TSC patient then seizure free. Patients received at least one anti-epileptic drug before surgery.

This sequence was found in a boy under two years old with tuberous sclerosis and intractable seizures. The chain recombines TRBV7-2 with TRBJ2-7; 7 bases map to TRBD2. The source was peripheral blood, collected roughly 5 months after surgery. CDR3 nucleotide sequence: TGTGCCAGCAGTCTAGCGGTCTCCTACGAGCAGTACTTC. Its translation: CASSLAVSYEQYF. The full variable domain, its missing parts supplied by reference TRBV7-2 and TRBJ2-7, is GAGVSQSPSNKVTEKGKDVELRCDPISGHTALYWYRQSLGQGLEFLIYFQGNSAPDKSGLPSDRFSAERTGGSVSTLTIQRTQQEDSAVYLCASSLAVSYEQYFGPGTRLTVT.